A selection of T cell receptor beta chains follows, all from one sample in a study of spatial heterogeneity in lung cancer. TCRdb recomputed calls from the 5' RACE reads with MiXCR, one row per CDR3 protein. The sample lists more than 75,000 distinct CDR3 sequences; approximately 19% were seen once. The material was PBMCs, obtained at follow-up. These receptors originate from a male donor with early-stage non-small cell lung cancer. Both conserved end residues are part of each CDR3. The D gene is left open where the match is weak. Only part of the rows carry a size: once, few, many, or a class if the clone is expanded.

cdr3_nt: TGTGCCACCAGCAGAGATCGGAGTTTAACTAATTCACCCCTCCACTTT
cdr3_aa: CATSRDRSLTNSPLHF
d_call: .
j_call: TRBJ1-6
v_call: TRBV15
clone_size: .

cdr3_nt: TGTGCCAGCAGCTTAGGCCGGACTAGCGGGCGAAGCACAGATACGCAGTATTTT
cdr3_aa: CASSLGRTSGRSTDTQYF
d_call: TRBD2
j_call: TRBJ2-3
v_call: TRBV7-8
clone_size: .

cdr3_nt: TGTGCCACCAGTGATGGAGCGGGGACAGGGTTCGATGAGCAGTTCTTC
cdr3_aa: CATSDGAGTGFDEQFF
d_call: TRBD1
j_call: TRBJ2-1
v_call: TRBV24-1
clone_size: many

cdr3_nt: TGTGCCAGCAGGGTTAGCGTCAACACTGAAGCTTTCTTT
cdr3_aa: CASRVSVNTEAFF
d_call: .
j_call: TRBJ1-1
v_call: TRBV2
clone_size: .

cdr3_nt: TGTGCCAGCTCACCTTCGTCGAGGGACGGCTACACCTTC
cdr3_aa: CASSPSSRDGYTF
d_call: .
j_call: TRBJ1-2
v_call: TRBV18
clone_size: .

cdr3_nt: TGCAGTGCTAGAGATCCCCGACGGAAACGATCCTACGAGCAGTACTTC
cdr3_aa: CSARDPRRKRSYEQYF
d_call: .
j_call: TRBJ2-7
v_call: TRBV20-1
clone_size: .

cdr3_nt: TGTGCCAGCAGCTCAGCCGGTTGGGGGTCCAACACCGGGGAGCTGTTTTTT
cdr3_aa: CASSSAGWGSNTGELFF
d_call: .
j_call: TRBJ2-2
v_call: TRBV11-3
clone_size: few

cdr3_nt: TGCGCCAGCAGCCAAAACAGAAATCAGCCCCAGCATTTT
cdr3_aa: CASSQNRNQPQHF
d_call: .
j_call: TRBJ1-5
v_call: TRBV4-3
clone_size: .

cdr3_nt: TGTGCCAGCAGACAGGGACGGAACACAGATACGCAGTATTTT
cdr3_aa: CASRQGRNTDTQYF
d_call: .
j_call: TRBJ2-3
v_call: TRBV6-6
clone_size: .

cdr3_nt: TGCAGCGTTGAAACCCGGGGGCGTTCCACAGATACGCAGTATTTT
cdr3_aa: CSVETRGRSTDTQYF
d_call: .
j_call: TRBJ2-3
v_call: TRBV29-1
clone_size: .

cdr3_nt: TGTGCCAGCAGTGACCCCAGGGGGTCTGGCACAGATACGCAGTATTTT
cdr3_aa: CASSDPRGSGTDTQYF
d_call: TRBD1
j_call: TRBJ2-3
v_call: TRBV12-3/TRBV12-4
clone_size: few

cdr3_nt: TGTGCCAGCAGCACGACAGTGAACACTGAAGCTTTCTTT
cdr3_aa: CASSTTVNTEAFF
d_call: .
j_call: TRBJ1-1
v_call: TRBV5-4
clone_size: .

cdr3_nt: TGCAGCGTTTCTGCGGTAGCGGGCCCCTACAATGAGCAGTTCTTC
cdr3_aa: CSVSAVAGPYNEQFF
d_call: TRBD2
j_call: TRBJ2-1
v_call: TRBV29-1
clone_size: few

cdr3_nt: TGCGCCAGCAGCCAAGATGACGGGGGTTGGGAAAAACTGTTTTTT
cdr3_aa: CASSQDDGGWEKLFF
d_call: .
j_call: TRBJ1-4
v_call: TRBV4-1
clone_size: .

cdr3_nt: TGTGCCAGCAGTTCCGCCGGACAGGGTGAACAAGAGACCCAGTACTTC
cdr3_aa: CASSSAGQGEQETQYF
d_call: TRBD1
j_call: TRBJ2-5
v_call: TRBV28
clone_size: few

cdr3_nt: TGCAGCGTTACGGACAGGCACAATCAGCCCCAGCATTTT
cdr3_aa: CSVTDRHNQPQHF
d_call: TRBD1
j_call: TRBJ1-5
v_call: TRBV29-1
clone_size: few

cdr3_nt: TGTGCCACCAGTGATCCGTCCCAGGGCTCTGGGGCCAACGTCCTGACTTTC
cdr3_aa: CATSDPSQGSGANVLTF
d_call: .
j_call: TRBJ2-6
v_call: TRBV24-1
clone_size: many

cdr3_nt: TGTGCCAGCAGTCCTGGGACAGGGGGCTTTTTTCAGCCCCAGCATTTT
cdr3_aa: CASSPGTGGFFQPQHF
d_call: TRBD1
j_call: TRBJ1-5
v_call: TRBV12-3/TRBV12-4
clone_size: large

cdr3_nt: TGTGCCAGCAACTTACCTCCGGGACTAGCGAACCACAATGAGCAGTTCTTC
cdr3_aa: CASNLPPGLANHNEQFF
d_call: TRBD2
j_call: TRBJ2-1
v_call: TRBV7-9
clone_size: few

cdr3_nt: TGTGCCAGCAGCTCCGCCGGTGGCAATCAGCCCCAGCATTTT
cdr3_aa: CASSSAGGNQPQHF
d_call: .
j_call: TRBJ1-5
v_call: TRBV6-5
clone_size: few

cdr3_nt: TGTGCCAGCAGTTTAGGAGGCGCTAATCAGCCCCAGCATTTT
cdr3_aa: CASSLGGANQPQHF
d_call: .
j_call: TRBJ1-5
v_call: TRBV12-3/TRBV12-4
clone_size: .

cdr3_nt: TGTGCCAGCAGCTCATATCTTGGGACGGCTAGCTACGAGCAGTACTTC
cdr3_aa: CASSSYLGTASYEQYF
d_call: .
j_call: TRBJ2-7
v_call: TRBV7-9
clone_size: few

cdr3_nt: TGCAGTGCTAGAGATCTCGCCCGGGGCGGCAATCAGCCCCAGCATTTT
cdr3_aa: CSARDLARGGNQPQHF
d_call: .
j_call: TRBJ1-5
v_call: TRBV20-1
clone_size: .

cdr3_nt: TGTGCCAGCAGTGAGGAACAGGCTTATAGCAATCAGCCCCAGCATTTT
cdr3_aa: CASSEEQAYSNQPQHF
d_call: .
j_call: TRBJ1-5
v_call: TRBV6-1
clone_size: few

cdr3_nt: TGTGCCAGTAGACTGAGACAGGGGAATCAGCCCCAGCATTTT
cdr3_aa: CASRLRQGNQPQHF
d_call: TRBD1
j_call: TRBJ1-5
v_call: TRBV19
clone_size: few

cdr3_nt: TGCGCCAGCAGCCAAGATATCGGCTATGGCTACACCTTC
cdr3_aa: CASSQDIGYGYTF
d_call: .
j_call: TRBJ1-2
v_call: TRBV4-1
clone_size: few

cdr3_nt: TGTGCCAGCAGCGCCTTAGGGGAGACCCAGTACTTC
cdr3_aa: CASSALGETQYF
d_call: .
j_call: TRBJ2-5
v_call: TRBV9
clone_size: few

cdr3_nt: TGTGCCAGCAGCCAAATCAGGGGTTTTGGAAACACCATATATTTT
cdr3_aa: CASSQIRGFGNTIYF
d_call: .
j_call: TRBJ1-3
v_call: TRBV5-6
clone_size: few

cdr3_nt: TGTGCCAGCAGGGGGGGAGAGACCCAGTACTTC
cdr3_aa: CASRGGETQYF
d_call: .
j_call: TRBJ2-5
v_call: TRBV2
clone_size: few

cdr3_nt: TGTGCCAGCAGCGTAGCTGGGACAGGGATCGATGAGCAGTTCTTC
cdr3_aa: CASSVAGTGIDEQFF
d_call: TRBD1
j_call: TRBJ2-1
v_call: TRBV9
clone_size: many

cdr3_nt: TGTGCCAGCAGAAGGACAGGGAGTAATGAAAAACTGTTTTTT
cdr3_aa: CASRRTGSNEKLFF
d_call: TRBD1
j_call: TRBJ1-4
v_call: TRBV25-1
clone_size: many

cdr3_nt: TGTGCCAGCAGCTCCGGGACGGGGAATGAGCAGTTCTTC
cdr3_aa: CASSSGTGNEQFF
d_call: .
j_call: TRBJ2-1
v_call: TRBV13
clone_size: large

cdr3_nt: TGTGCCAGCAGTTTTCGGCCGAATTACAATGAGCAGTTCTTC
cdr3_aa: CASSFRPNYNEQFF
d_call: .
j_call: TRBJ2-1
v_call: TRBV27
clone_size: .

cdr3_nt: TGTGCCAGCAGCTCCTCCGGGGGCACCTACGAGCAGTACTTC
cdr3_aa: CASSSSGGTYEQYF
d_call: .
j_call: TRBJ2-7
v_call: TRBV7-2
clone_size: few

cdr3_nt: TGTGCCAGCAGCCTAGGGGGCTACCAAGAGACCCAGTACTTC
cdr3_aa: CASSLGGYQETQYF
d_call: TRBD1
j_call: TRBJ2-5
v_call: TRBV7-6
clone_size: many

cdr3_nt: TGCGCCAGCACCTCACTTGGCATCCGTGAGCAGTTCTTC
cdr3_aa: CASTSLGIREQFF
d_call: .
j_call: TRBJ2-1
v_call: TRBV23-1
clone_size: .

cdr3_nt: TGTGCCAGCAGCTTAGTCTACAGGGATGAGCAGTTCTTC
cdr3_aa: CASSLVYRDEQFF
d_call: .
j_call: TRBJ2-1
v_call: TRBV11-3
clone_size: many

cdr3_nt: TGCGCCAGCAGCCAAGATAGCCTGGGGTCGAGGACCCAGTACTTC
cdr3_aa: CASSQDSLGSRTQYF
d_call: .
j_call: TRBJ2-5
v_call: TRBV4-1
clone_size: .

cdr3_nt: TGCAGCGTTCGTCGGCATACATCTGAAGCTTTCTTT
cdr3_aa: CSVRRHTSEAFF
d_call: .
j_call: TRBJ1-1
v_call: TRBV29-1
clone_size: many

cdr3_nt: TGTGCCAGCAGCCAAGGGGAAAACACCATATATTTT
cdr3_aa: CASSQGENTIYF
d_call: .
j_call: TRBJ1-3
v_call: TRBV3-1
clone_size: few

cdr3_nt: TGTGCCAGCAGCTTCCAGGGTATAGATGGCTACACCTTC
cdr3_aa: CASSFQGIDGYTF
d_call: .
j_call: TRBJ1-2
v_call: TRBV7-2
clone_size: .

cdr3_nt: TGTGCCAGCAGTTCGGGACAGTCGAGGGGCAATGAGCAGTTCTTC
cdr3_aa: CASSSGQSRGNEQFF
d_call: TRBD1
j_call: TRBJ2-1
v_call: TRBV6-5
clone_size: few

cdr3_nt: TGCGCCAGCAGTGAGTCGGGCACAGATACGCAGTATTTT
cdr3_aa: CASSESGTDTQYF
d_call: .
j_call: TRBJ2-3
v_call: TRBV10-1
clone_size: few

cdr3_nt: TGTGCCAGCAGCCCCCTAGCGGGGACGAACACCGGGGAGCTGTTTTTT
cdr3_aa: CASSPLAGTNTGELFF
d_call: TRBD2
j_call: TRBJ2-2
v_call: TRBV5-5
clone_size: .

cdr3_nt: TGTGCCAGCAGCAAAGAGGCCACAGGGGGCTACGACACTGAAGCTTTCTTT
cdr3_aa: CASSKEATGGYDTEAFF
d_call: TRBD1
j_call: TRBJ1-1
v_call: TRBV4-2
clone_size: .

cdr3_nt: TGCAGTGCTCCTGAACCGTATTCCAATGAGCAGTTCTTC
cdr3_aa: CSAPEPYSNEQFF
d_call: .
j_call: TRBJ2-1
v_call: TRBV20-1
clone_size: few

cdr3_nt: TGTGCCAGCAGACTCCGACAGGGGTCGACCGGGGAGCTGTTTTTT
cdr3_aa: CASRLRQGSTGELFF
d_call: TRBD1
j_call: TRBJ2-2
v_call: TRBV12-3/TRBV12-4
clone_size: .

cdr3_nt: TGCAGTGCTAGCACCAGCGGGGGGGCTAACACCGGGGAGCTGTTTTTT
cdr3_aa: CSASTSGGANTGELFF
d_call: TRBD2
j_call: TRBJ2-2
v_call: TRBV20-1
clone_size: .

cdr3_nt: TGCGCCAGCAGCCCTTCTCTATCTGGGGCCAACGTCCTGACTTTC
cdr3_aa: CASSPSLSGANVLTF
d_call: .
j_call: TRBJ2-6
v_call: TRBV4-3
clone_size: .

cdr3_nt: TGTGCCAGCAGCCGCCCAATGCCCCCCTACGAGCAGTACTTC
cdr3_aa: CASSRPMPPYEQYF
d_call: .
j_call: TRBJ2-7
v_call: TRBV7-2
clone_size: few

cdr3_nt: TGTGCCAGCAGTTTAGCGCGTACGGCAGAAGCTTTCTTT
cdr3_aa: CASSLARTAEAFF
d_call: .
j_call: TRBJ1-1
v_call: TRBV12-3/TRBV12-4
clone_size: few